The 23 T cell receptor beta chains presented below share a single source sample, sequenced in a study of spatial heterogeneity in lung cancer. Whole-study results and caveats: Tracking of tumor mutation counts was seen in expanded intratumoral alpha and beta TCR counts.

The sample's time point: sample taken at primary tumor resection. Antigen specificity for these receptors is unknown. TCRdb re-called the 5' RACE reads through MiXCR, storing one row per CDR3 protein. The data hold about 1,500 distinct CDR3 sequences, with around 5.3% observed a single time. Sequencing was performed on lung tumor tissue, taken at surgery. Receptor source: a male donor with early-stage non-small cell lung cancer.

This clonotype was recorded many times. DNA for the CDR3: TGTGCCAGCACTCCGAGGGGGGGAACTCAAGAGACCCAGTACTTC. The encoded protein is CASTPRGGTQETQYF. The V call is TRBV7-9, the J call TRBJ2-5; a weak D match, TRBD2 (7 bases). Germline V gene sequence: CDR1 SEHNR, CDR2 FQNEAQ (reference sequence). Trimming took off 7 bases at V and 2 bases at J, with 17 bases between the two ends. This CDR3 contains 15 residues.

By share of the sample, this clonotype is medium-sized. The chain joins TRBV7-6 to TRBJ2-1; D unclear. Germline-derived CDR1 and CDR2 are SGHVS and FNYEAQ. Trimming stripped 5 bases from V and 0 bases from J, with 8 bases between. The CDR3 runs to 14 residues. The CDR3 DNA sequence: TGTGCCAGCAGCCCTCTGAGCTCCTACAATGAGCAGTTCTTC. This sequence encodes CASSPLSSYNEQFF.

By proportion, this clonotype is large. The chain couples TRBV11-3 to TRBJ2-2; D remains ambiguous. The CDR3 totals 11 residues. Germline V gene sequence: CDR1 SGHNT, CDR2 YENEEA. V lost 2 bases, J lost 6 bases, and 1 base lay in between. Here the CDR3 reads CASSLPGELFF. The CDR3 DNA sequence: TGTGCCAGCAGCTTACCCGGGGAGCTGTTTTTT. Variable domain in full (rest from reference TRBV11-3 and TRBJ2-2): EAGVVQSPRYKIIEKKQPVAFWCNPISGHNTLYWYLQNLGQGPELLIRYENEEAVDDSQLPKDRFSAERLKGVDSTLKIQPAELGDSAVYLCASSLPGELFFGEGSRLTVL.

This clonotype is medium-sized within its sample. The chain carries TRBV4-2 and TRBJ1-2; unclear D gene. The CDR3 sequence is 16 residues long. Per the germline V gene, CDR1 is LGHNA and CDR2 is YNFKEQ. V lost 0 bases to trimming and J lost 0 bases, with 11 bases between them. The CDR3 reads CASSQDLTRANYGYTF. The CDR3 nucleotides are TGTGCCAGCAGCCAAGATCTAACCCGAGCTAACTATGGCTACACCTTC.

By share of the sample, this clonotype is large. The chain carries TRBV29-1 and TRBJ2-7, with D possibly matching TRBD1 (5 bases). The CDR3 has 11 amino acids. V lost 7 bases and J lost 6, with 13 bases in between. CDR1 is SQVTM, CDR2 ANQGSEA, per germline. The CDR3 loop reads CSAGHTGEQYF. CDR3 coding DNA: TGCAGCGCAGGACACACGGGCGAGCAGTACTTC.

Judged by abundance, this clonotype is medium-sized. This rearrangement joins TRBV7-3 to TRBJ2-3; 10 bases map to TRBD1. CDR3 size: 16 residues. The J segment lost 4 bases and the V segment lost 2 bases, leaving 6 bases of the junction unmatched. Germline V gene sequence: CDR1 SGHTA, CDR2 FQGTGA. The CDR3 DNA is TGTGCCAGCAGCTTACAGGGGACAGGGGTCCCAGATACGCAGTATTTT. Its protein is CASSLQGTGVPDTQYF.

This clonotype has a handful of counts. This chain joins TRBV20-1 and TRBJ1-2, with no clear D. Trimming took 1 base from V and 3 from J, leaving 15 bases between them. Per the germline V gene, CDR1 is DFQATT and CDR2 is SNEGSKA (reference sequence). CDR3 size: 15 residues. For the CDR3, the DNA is TGCAGTGCTAGAGTCCTTAGGACGCCTTACTATGGCTACACCTTC. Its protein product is CSARVLRTPYYGYTF.

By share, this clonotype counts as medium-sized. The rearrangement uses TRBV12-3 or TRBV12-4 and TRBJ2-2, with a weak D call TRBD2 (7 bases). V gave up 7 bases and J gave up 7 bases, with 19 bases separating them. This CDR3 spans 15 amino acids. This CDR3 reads CASTLRAGAVGELFF. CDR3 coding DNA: TGTGCCAGCACCCTAAGGGCGGGGGCAGTCGGGGAGCTGTTTTTT.

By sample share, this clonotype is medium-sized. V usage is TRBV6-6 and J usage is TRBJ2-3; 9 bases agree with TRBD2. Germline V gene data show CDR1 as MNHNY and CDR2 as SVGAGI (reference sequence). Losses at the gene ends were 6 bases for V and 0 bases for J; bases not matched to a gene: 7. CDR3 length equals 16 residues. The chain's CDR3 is CASSPGTSLSTDTQYF. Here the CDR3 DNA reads TGTGCCAGCAGCCCCGGGACTAGCCTAAGCACAGATACGCAGTATTTT.

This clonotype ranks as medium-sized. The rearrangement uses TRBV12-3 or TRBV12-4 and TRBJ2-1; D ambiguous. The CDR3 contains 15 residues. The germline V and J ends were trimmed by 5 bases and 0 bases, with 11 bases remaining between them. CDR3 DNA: TGTGCCAGCAGTGAGTGGGGAAGCTCCTACAATGAGCAGTTCTTC. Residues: CASSEWGSSYNEQFF.

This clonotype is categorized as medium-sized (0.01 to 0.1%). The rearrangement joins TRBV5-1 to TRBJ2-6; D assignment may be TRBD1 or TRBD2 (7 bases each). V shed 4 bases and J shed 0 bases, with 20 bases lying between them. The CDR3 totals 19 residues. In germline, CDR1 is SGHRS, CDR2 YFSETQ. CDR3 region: CASSTTGREIYSGANVLTF. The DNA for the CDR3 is TGCGCCAGCAGCACGACAGGGAGGGAAATATACTCTGGGGCCAACGTCCTGACTTTC.

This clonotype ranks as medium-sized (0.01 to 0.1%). CDR3: CASSGGSNEQFF. DNA of the CDR3: TGTGCCAGCAGCGGCGGGTCCAATGAGCAGTTCTTC. The rearrangement uses TRBV7-2 and TRBJ2-1; D is possibly TRBD2 (5 bases). The germline V gene encodes CDR1 SGHTA and CDR2 FQGNSA. This CDR3 is built from 12 residues. Trimming took off 5 bases at V and 6 bases at J, with 8 bases between the two ends.

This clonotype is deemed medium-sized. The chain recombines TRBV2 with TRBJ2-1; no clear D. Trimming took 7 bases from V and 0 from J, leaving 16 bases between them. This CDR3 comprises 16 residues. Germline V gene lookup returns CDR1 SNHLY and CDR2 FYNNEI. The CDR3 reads CASMGFGQSSYNEQFF. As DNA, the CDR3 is TGTGCCAGCATGGGATTTGGCCAAAGCTCCTACAATGAGCAGTTCTTC.

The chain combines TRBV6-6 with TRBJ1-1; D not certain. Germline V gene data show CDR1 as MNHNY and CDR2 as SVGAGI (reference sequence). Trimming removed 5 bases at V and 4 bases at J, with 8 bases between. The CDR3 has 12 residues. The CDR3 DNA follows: TGTGCCAGCAGTCGATGGGCCACTGAAGCTTTCTTT. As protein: CASSRWATEAFF.

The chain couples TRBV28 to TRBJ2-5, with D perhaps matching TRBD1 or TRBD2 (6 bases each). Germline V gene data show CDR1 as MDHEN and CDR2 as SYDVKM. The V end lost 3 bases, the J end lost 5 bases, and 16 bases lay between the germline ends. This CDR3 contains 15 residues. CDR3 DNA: TGTGCCAGCAGTTTCCTTCGGGGGCGCCGGGAGACCCAGTACTTC. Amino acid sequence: CASSFLRGRRETQYF.

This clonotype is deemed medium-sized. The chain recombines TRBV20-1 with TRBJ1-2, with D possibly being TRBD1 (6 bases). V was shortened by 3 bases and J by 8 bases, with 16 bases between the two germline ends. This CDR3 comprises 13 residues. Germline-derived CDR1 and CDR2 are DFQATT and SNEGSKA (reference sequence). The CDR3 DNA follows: TGCAGTGCTAGCCAAGGGGGATCGTGGGGCTACACCTTC. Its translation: CSASQGGSWGYTF.

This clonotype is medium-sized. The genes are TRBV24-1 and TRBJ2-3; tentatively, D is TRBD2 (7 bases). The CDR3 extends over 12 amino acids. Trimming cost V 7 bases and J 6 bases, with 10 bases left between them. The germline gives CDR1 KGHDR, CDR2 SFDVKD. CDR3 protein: CATSEGGDTQYF. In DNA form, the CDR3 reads TGTGCCACCAGCGAGGGGGGGGATACGCAGTATTTT.

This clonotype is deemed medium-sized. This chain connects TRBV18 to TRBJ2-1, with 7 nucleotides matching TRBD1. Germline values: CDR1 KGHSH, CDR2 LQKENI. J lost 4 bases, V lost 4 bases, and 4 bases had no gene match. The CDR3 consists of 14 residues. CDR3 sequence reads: CASSLLQGYNEQFF. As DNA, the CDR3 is TGTGCCAGCTCACTTTTACAGGGGTACAATGAGCAGTTCTTC.

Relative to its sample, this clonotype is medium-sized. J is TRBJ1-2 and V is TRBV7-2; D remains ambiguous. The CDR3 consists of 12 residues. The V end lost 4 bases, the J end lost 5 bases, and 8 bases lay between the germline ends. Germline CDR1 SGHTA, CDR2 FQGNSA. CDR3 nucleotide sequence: TGTGCCAGCAGCTCCTTAGTATATGGCTACACCTTC. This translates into CASSSLVYGYTF.

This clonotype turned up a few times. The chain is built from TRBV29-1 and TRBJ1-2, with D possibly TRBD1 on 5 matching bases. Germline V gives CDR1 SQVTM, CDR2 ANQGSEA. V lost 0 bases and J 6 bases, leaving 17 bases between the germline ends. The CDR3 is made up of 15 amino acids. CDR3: CSVEEGVDGSDGYTF. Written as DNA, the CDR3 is TGCAGCGTTGAAGAGGGGGTCGATGGCTCCGATGGCTACACCTTC.

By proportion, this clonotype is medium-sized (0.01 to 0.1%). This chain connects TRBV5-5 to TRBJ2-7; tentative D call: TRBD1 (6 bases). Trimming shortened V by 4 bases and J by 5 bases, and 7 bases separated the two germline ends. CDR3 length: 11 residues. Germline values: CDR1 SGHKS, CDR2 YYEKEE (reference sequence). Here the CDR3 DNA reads TGTGCCAGCAGCCAGGGGAACGAGCAGTACTTC. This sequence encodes CASSQGNEQYF.

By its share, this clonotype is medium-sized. For the CDR3, the DNA is TGTGCCAGCAGTTCAGGGTTCGGCTACACCTTC. It codes for CASSSGFGYTF. The J gene is TRBJ1-2, the V gene TRBV28, with D maybe TRBD1 (5 bases). The CDR3 length is 11 residues. Trimming cost V 4 bases and J 8 bases, with 8 bases left between them. CDR1 is MDHEN, CDR2 SYDVKM, per germline.

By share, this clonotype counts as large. The CDR3 DNA reads as TGTGCCAGCAACAGGCTCGGGACTTCGAACACCGGGGAGCTGTTTTTT. Translating it yields CASNRLGTSNTGELFF. The chain is built from TRBV3-1 and TRBJ2-2; the D gene is possibly TRBD2 (6 bases). The germline V and J ends were trimmed by 7 bases and 0 bases, with 15 bases remaining between them. There are 16 residues in the CDR3. The germline V gene encodes CDR1 LGHDT and CDR2 YNNKEL (reference sequence).